The T cell receptor beta chain under discussion was sequenced for a study of tissue T cells after allogeneic stem cell transplantation. Across the whole study: Samples with visible lymphocytes on H&E were prioritized for sequencing.

Whole-study results and caveats: Anatomically similar tissues had similar TCR repertoires within each patient.

Concerning this clone: The antigen is undetermined.

Clones were read by immunoSEQ multiplex PCR, and TCRdb kept only the in-frame ones, dropping some. The table records some 9,000 clones, 56% of them present only once. The germline V and J ends were trimmed by 1 base and 10 bases, with 13 bases remaining between them. The CDR3 contains 13 residues. Looked up from germline, CDR1 is GTSNPN and CDR2 is SVGIG (reference sequence). This receptor was identified in a female donor aged 60 or older with lung cancer. The sample consisted of tissue from the jejunum, taken at autopsy. The V and J genes are TRBV30 and TRBJ1-4; D is perhaps TRBD1 (5 bases). DNA of the CDR3: TGTGCCTGGAGTGCAGCCGGGGCAGCAAAACTGTTTTTT. It specifies CAWSAAGAAKLFF. The full variable domain, completed using reference TRBV30 and TRBJ1-4, is SQTIHQWPATLVQPVGSPLSLECTVEGTSNPNLYWYRQAAGRGLQLLFYSVGIGQISSEVPQNLSASRPQDRQFILSSKKLLLSDSGFYLCAWSAAGAAKLFFGSGTQLSVL.